This is a list of T cell receptor beta chains from one sample in a study of CD4 T cells in relation to SARS-CoV-2 and coronaviruses. Profiled with immunoSEQ multiplex PCR; TCRdb holds only in-frame clones, not every one. The sample shows roughly 36,000 clones, approximately 85% of them seen only once. The sample taken for sequencing was memory CD4+ T cells from PBMCs. All receptors derive from an adult with COVID-19. Each CDR3 is given with its conserved first and last residue.

J gene,V gene,CDR3 protein
TRBJ2-3,TRBV11-2,CASSLLGSGSGADTQYF
TRBJ2-7,TRBV30,CAWRRSIYEQYF
TRBJ1-2,TRBV9,CASSGVWGSDYYGYTF
TRBJ2-7,TRBV28,CASSPPGGTIYEQYF
TRBJ2-1,TRBV7-3,CASSASGSLLTSYNEQFF
TRBJ2-3,TRBV7-2,CASSSMGDTQYF
TRBJ2-1,TRBV3-1/TRBV3-2,CASSQEGSGSYNEQFF
TRBJ2-7,TRBV6-1,CASEGQSDYEQYF
TRBJ2-1,TRBV19,CASSPRQTSGYEQFF
TRBJ1-1,TRBV5-1,CASSSGNRVSHTEAFF
TRBJ1-5,TRBV15,CATSRRTGISNQPQHF
TRBJ2-7,TRBV11-1,CASSYQISGNGEQYF
TRBJ1-2,TRBV3-1/TRBV3-2,CASSQEGARGYGYTF
TRBJ2-5,TRBV19,CASMSRGTMETQYF
TRBJ1-2,TRBV21-1,CASSNPGQGISYGYTF
TRBJ2-1,TRBV5-1,CASSRGGVAGGNEQFF
TRBJ2-1,TRBV7-8,CASSLKRGTLAGAGTDEQFF
TRBJ1-1,TRBV29-1,CSVLKVGQGKTEAFF
TRBJ2-7,TRBV27,CASSTPSSGVIYEQYF
TRBJ1-1,TRBV5-4,CASSAAIGTGPKLPPRTFF
TRBJ2-5,TRBV7-9,CASSLLAGVQETQYF
TRBJ2-3,TRBV7-8,CASSLAGRSTDTQYF
TRBJ2-5,TRBV28,CASRPFGQETQYF
TRBJ2-7,TRBV5-1,CASSSGLAHEQYF
TRBJ1-4,TRBV28,CASQTGNRDEKLFF
TRBJ2-7,TRBV6-5,CASSSSGSVSYEQYF
TRBJ2-5,TRBV18,CASSPPPQETQYF
TRBJ2-3,TRBV11-3,CASSPVGTSGSTDTQYF
TRBJ2-1,TRBV7-7,CASSLASGTYNEQFF